This T cell receptor (beta chain) emerged from a study of T cells after yellow fever vaccination. Overall study: The fractions with low cell numbers were processed using SMART-Seq v4 Ultra Low Input. Whole-study results and caveats: The booster response re-showed most primary clones: around 96% CD4, approximately 86% CD8.

The germline gives CDR1 SGHTA, CDR2 FQGNSA. V shed 1 base and J shed 3 bases, with 9 bases lying between them. The CDR3 loop spans 14 amino acids. A 5'RACE template-switching step, the method used to make TCR cDNA, added a universal primer site and UMIs. TCRdb called the 5' RACE reads again in MiXCR, with one record for every CDR3 protein. The repertoire has about 320,000 distinct CDR3 sequences, around 12% of them found once; the top ten carry about 3%. This clonotype came up once. What it binds is unknown. This receptor was identified in a man between 18 and 35 years old who received the YFV17D yellow fever vaccine. J is TRBJ2-5 and V is TRBV7-2; D is unresolved. Sequenced here: CD4+ T cells sorted from PBMCs, sampled 15 days after the yellow fever booster vaccination. The CDR3 sequence is CASSLGSQKETQYF. Here the CDR3 DNA reads TGTGCCAGCAGCTTAGGTTCGCAGAAAGAGACCCAGTACTTC.